The 28 T cell receptor beta chains reported below all come from one sample, sequenced in a study of OX40 agonist ivuxolimab in advanced cancers. Clones were sequenced by immunoSEQ multiplex PCR, and TCRdb holds only the in-frame ones, with some missing. Here the sample spans about 72,000 clones, nearly 90% being singletons. The sequenced sample was CD4+ or CD8+ T cells sorted from blood, obtained in a trial of the OX40 agonist ivuxolimab. These TCRs come from an adult with an advanced solid tumor such as melanoma, head and neck, liver or kidney cancer.

This chain links TRBV2 with TRBJ1-5; D is unresolved. The V end lost 4 bases, the J end lost 1 base, and 2 bases lay between the germline ends. This CDR3 comprises 12 residues. Germline loops: CDR1 SNHLY, CDR2 FYNNEI. CDR3 in amino acids: CASSVSNQPQHF. CDR3 DNA sequence: TGTGCCAGCAGTGTAAGCAATCAGCCCCAGCATTTT.

This clone appeared a single time. This rearrangement joins TRBV7-9 to TRBJ2-7; tentative D call: TRBD2 (5 bases). This CDR3 region has 15 residues. Trimming stripped 3 bases from V and 0 bases from J, with 12 bases between. Germline V gene data show CDR1 as SEHNR and CDR2 as FQNEAQ (reference sequence). CDR3 protein: CASSFSASSSYEQYF. The DNA of the CDR3 is TGTGCCAGCAGCTTCTCGGCTAGCAGCTCCTACGAGCAGTACTTC.

This chain links TRBV2 with TRBJ2-2, with D possibly TRBD1 on 6 matching bases. Trimming shortened V by 6 bases and J by 1 base, and 9 bases separated the two germline ends. This CDR3 has 14 residues. Germline assignment: CDR1 SNHLY and CDR2 FYNNEI. Here the CDR3 reads CASRTDRNTGELFF. CDR3 DNA: TGTGCCAGCAGGACGGACAGGAACACCGGGGAGCTGTTTTTT.

The chain links TRBV19 to TRBJ1-2; a weak D match, TRBD1 (5 bases). There are 13 residues in the CDR3. Germline loops: CDR1 LNHDA, CDR2 SQIVND (reference sequence). V lost 2 bases to trimming and J lost 4 bases, with 8 bases between them. CDR3 loop: CASSIRRAYGYTF. The CDR3 region has the DNA TGTGCCAGTAGTATACGCAGGGCCTATGGCTACACCTTC. The full variable domain, rest sourced from reference TRBV19 and TRBJ1-2, is DGGITQSPKYLFRKEGQNVTLSCEQNLNHDAMYWYRQDPGQGLRLIYYSQIVNDFQKGDIAEGYSVSREKKESFPLTVTSAQKNPTAFYLCASSIRRAYGYTFGSGTRLTVV.

The count of this clone is one. The CDR3 bases are TGTGCTAGTGCCCGGGGGGACATGAACACTGAAGCTTTCTTT. Translated, it gives CASARGDMNTEAFF. V is TRBV12-5 and J is TRBJ1-1, with a tentative D call TRBD1 (6 bases). The CDR3 contains 14 residues. V shed 7 bases and J shed 0 bases, with 12 bases lying between them. CDR1 LGHNT and CDR2 FRNRAP come from the germline V gene.

This clone rates as medium-sized. V and J are TRBV13 and TRBJ1-6; TRBD1 is a possible D gene (5 bases). Trimming stripped 5 bases from V and 6 bases from J, with 11 bases between. This CDR3 region has 14 residues. Germline V gene lookup returns CDR1 PRHDT and CDR2 FYEKMQ (reference sequence). The CDR3: CASSPQQGNSPLHF. The DNA for the CDR3 is TGTGCCAGCAGCCCCCAGCAGGGTAATTCACCCCTCCACTTT. Full variable domain (outside the CDR3, taken from reference TRBV13 and TRBJ1-6): AAGVIQSPRHLIKEKRETATLKCYPIPRHDTVYWYQQGPGQDPQFLISFYEKMQSDKGSIPDRFSAQQFSDYHSELNMSSLELGDSALYFCASSPQQGNSPLHFGNGTRLTVT.

The chain combines TRBV5-6 with TRBJ2-3; TRBD1 might be the D (6 bases). The germline V gene encodes CDR1 SGHDT and CDR2 YYEEEE. Trimming took off 3 bases at V and 0 bases at J, with 14 bases between the two ends. This CDR3 has 16 amino acids. The CDR3 DNA reads TGTGCCAGCAGCTCGACCAGGGGACCTAGCACAGATACGCAGTATTTT. As protein: CASSSTRGPSTDTQYF.

This clone was seen a handful of times. The sample has other DNA sequences that encode this CDR3 too. The rearrangement uses TRBV6-6 and TRBJ2-5; D uncertain. V was cut by 5 bases and J by 2 bases, with 3 bases left in between. Germline CDR1 and CDR2: MNHNY and SVGAGI (reference sequence). The CDR3 sequence is 11 residues long. In nucleotides, the CDR3 is TGTGCCAGCAGTCCTCAAGAGACCCAGTACTTC. As protein: CASSPQETQYF.

V and J are TRBV4-1 and TRBJ1-3; perhaps TRBD1 as D (6 bases). The germline V gene has CDR1 MGHRA and CDR2 YSYEKL. This CDR3 contains 19 residues. Trimming took off 4 bases at V and 0 bases at J, with 22 bases between the two ends. The CDR3 spells CASSPLTWTDSLSGNTIYF. The CDR3 DNA reads as TGCGCCAGCAGCCCACTCACATGGACAGACAGCCTCTCTGGAAACACCATATATTTT.

J is TRBJ1-2 and V is TRBV4-2, with D tentatively TRBD1 (5 bases). Germline assignment: CDR1 LGHNA and CDR2 YNFKEQ. V was cut by 0 bases and J by 7 bases, with 9 bases left in between. The CDR3 sequence is 13 residues long. CDR3 DNA sequence: TGTGCCAGCAGCCAAGACCAAAGGGGTGGCTACACCTTC. This sequence encodes CASSQDQRGGYTF.

The chain uses TRBV15 and TRBJ2-1, with 9 bases lining up with TRBD1. This CDR3 region has 17 residues. Germline CDR1 and CDR2: LNHNV and YYDKDF (reference sequence). The trim removed 4 bases at V and 3 bases at J, leaving 10 bases unmatched. The CDR3 DNA follows: TGTGCCACCAGCAAAACCGGGACAGGGTCCGACTACAATGAGCAGTTCTTC. The encoded protein is CATSKTGTGSDYNEQFF.

The gene calls are TRBV28 and TRBJ2-1, with D maybe TRBD1 (6 bases). Per germline, CDR1 MDHEN and CDR2 SYDVKM. The CDR3 has 16 residues. The ends were cut back, 1 base at V and 2 bases at J, with 12 bases in the middle. Here the CDR3 DNA reads TGTGCCAGCAGTTTATTGGGCAGGGGAGCCTACAATGAGCAGTTCTTC. Protein: CASSLLGRGAYNEQFF.

The V call is TRBV23-1, the J call TRBJ1-6; TRBD1 agrees at 7 bases. TRBV23-1 is an ORF, and what it does is uncertain. The V segment lost 8 bases and the J segment 7 bases; nucleotides outside the gene matches: 8. This CDR3 is built from 14 residues. Here the CDR3 reads CASGKQGPNSPLHF. The CDR3 bases are TGCGCCAGCGGTAAACAGGGGCCCAATTCACCCCTCCACTTT.

V and J are TRBV29-1 and TRBJ1-1; possible D gene TRBD1, 6 bases. Germline loops: CDR1 SQVTM, CDR2 ANQGSEA. Deletions cut 5 bases from V and 1 base from J, with 11 bases between. The CDR3 totals 13 residues. As DNA, the CDR3 is TGCAGCGTTAGAGGACAGACGAACACTGAAGCTTTCTTT. Protein: CSVRGQTNTEAFF.

This clone is a singleton in its sample. This sequence joins TRBV2 and TRBJ1-2, with D unresolved. V gave up 1 base and J gave up 8 bases, with 17 bases separating them. The CDR3 consists of 15 residues. Looked up from germline, CDR1 is SNHLY and CDR2 is FYNNEI. CDR3 coding DNA: TGTGCCAGCAGTGAAGGATGGGCCCCTGTTGGAGGCTACACCTTC. Its protein product is CASSEGWAPVGGYTF.

This clone has more than one count but fewer than ten. The rearrangement uses TRBV11-2 and TRBJ1-2; D is undetermined. The CDR3 sequence is 13 residues long. The V gene lost 0 bases and the J gene lost 8 bases, with 10 bases spanning the gap. Germline V gene sequence: CDR1 SGHAT, CDR2 FQNNGV. DNA for the CDR3: TGTGCCAGCAGCTTAGATGGTGTGAGGGGCTACACCTTC. Translating it yields CASSLDGVRGYTF.

In its sample, this clone was seen once. The chain carries TRBV5-5 and TRBJ1-5; D is possibly TRBD1 (5 bases). V lost 2 bases and J 2 bases, leaving 11 bases between the germline ends. Germline CDR1 and CDR2: SGHKS and YYEKEE (reference sequence). The CDR3 covers 15 residues. The chain's CDR3 is CASSFQGGGNQPQHF. The CDR3 nucleotides are TGTGCCAGCAGCTTCCAGGGAGGGGGCAATCAGCCCCAGCATTTT.

V is TRBV7-8 and J is TRBJ2-7, with 9 bases aligning to TRBD2. This CDR3 has 16 amino acids. V lost 5 bases to trimming and J lost 7 bases; unmatched junction nucleotides: 15. CDR1 is SGHVS, CDR2 FQNEAQ, per germline. The CDR3 is CASSPGGAGGRFEQYF. CDR3 in DNA: TGTGCCAGCAGCCCCGGTGGAGCGGGAGGCCGTTTTGAGCAGTACTTC. Filled out from reference TRBV7-8 and TRBJ2-7, the complete variable domain reads GAGVSQSPRYKVAKRGQDVALRCDPISGHVSLFWYQQALGQGPEFLTYFQNEAQLDKSGLPSDRFFAERPEGSVSTLKIQRTQQEDSAVYLCASSPGGAGGRFEQYFGPGTRLTVT.

V and J are TRBV6-1 and TRBJ1-3; D not certain. The CDR3 totals 14 residues. Germline V gives CDR1 MNHNS, CDR2 SASEGT. The V end was cut by 5 bases, the J end by 0 bases, with 8 bases between. The CDR3 spells CASSTPSSGNTIYF. In DNA, the CDR3 is TGTGCCAGCAGTACACCTAGCTCTGGAAACACCATATATTTT.

The DNA for the CDR3 is TGCGCCAGCAGCTGGGGACTTTACACAGATACGCAGTATTTT. It specifies CASSWGLYTDTQYF. The chain combines TRBV5-1 with TRBJ2-3, with D maybe TRBD2 (6 bases). This CDR3 has 14 amino acids. Germline V CDR1 and CDR2: SGHRS, YFSETQ. V lost 3 bases, J lost 2 bases, and 10 bases lay in between.

Here the CDR3 reads CASSFRDRAISPYEQYF. The CDR3, as DNA: TGTGCCAGCAGTTTCCGGGACAGGGCAATTTCCCCCTACGAGCAGTACTTC. The chain recombines TRBV27 with TRBJ2-7; TRBD1 agrees at 9 bases. The V gene's germline CDR1 is MNHEY and CDR2 SMNVEV (reference sequence). The J segment lost 2 bases and the V segment lost 3 bases, leaving 11 bases of the junction unmatched. CDR3 length: 17 residues.

The rearrangement joins TRBV7-9 to TRBJ1-1; D is unclear. Trimming took 5 bases from V and 0 from J, leaving 10 bases between them. The CDR3 has 14 residues. Germline V gene sequence: CDR1 SEHNR, CDR2 FQNEAQ (reference sequence). CDR3 in amino acids: CASSRYGMNTEAFF. CDR3 coding DNA: TGTGCCAGCAGCCGCTATGGAATGAACACTGAAGCTTTCTTT. Filled out from reference TRBV7-9 and TRBJ1-1, the complete variable domain reads DTGVSQNPRHKITKRGQNVTFRCDPISEHNRLYWYRQTLGQGPEFLTYFQNEAQLEKSRLLSDRFSAERPKGSFSTLEIQRTEQGDSAMYLCASSRYGMNTEAFFGQGTRLTVV.

This chain connects TRBV5-8 to TRBJ1-2, with a weak D call TRBD1 (5 bases). V was trimmed by 4 bases and J by 7 bases, leaving 20 bases between them. The germline CDR1 and CDR2 sequences are SGHTS and YDEGEE. This CDR3 contains 15 residues. Written as DNA, the CDR3 is TGTGCCAGCAGCACAACAAACTTCAGGGATCTTGGCTACACCTTC. The encoded protein is CASSTTNFRDLGYTF.

This clone was counted a few times. This chain links TRBV6-5 with TRBJ1-5, with D unresolved. Trimming stripped 6 bases from V and 5 bases from J, with 11 bases between. The CDR3 runs to 13 residues. The germline V gene has CDR1 MNHEY and CDR2 SVGAGI. The DNA of the CDR3 is TGTGCCAGCAGGGTAGGGAGGGATCAGCCCCAGCATTTT. It codes for CASRVGRDQPQHF.

This chain joins TRBV5-4 and TRBJ2-7; D might be TRBD2 (7 bases). V was cut by 4 bases and J by 1 base, with 15 bases left in between. Looked up from germline, CDR1 is SGHNT and CDR2 is YYREEE (reference sequence). This CDR3 spans 15 amino acids. CDR3: CASSRGASGSYEQYF. DNA for the CDR3: TGTGCCAGCAGCAGGGGGGCTAGCGGTTCCTACGAGCAGTACTTC.

This clone was counted a single time. The J gene is TRBJ1-2, the V gene TRBV6-5; perhaps TRBD1 as D (5 bases). This CDR3 has 14 amino acids. Trimming took off 6 bases at V and 8 bases at J, with 19 bases between the two ends. Germline lookup yields CDR1 MNHEY and CDR2 SVGAGI. CDR3 DNA sequence: TGTGCCAGCAGCCCGGGGCCGCTGCAGGAGGGCTACACCTTC. Translated: CASSPGPLQEGYTF.

This clone is labeled medium-sized. Sequence at one end of the junction differs from germline and may be a read error. The chain joins TRBV6-1 to TRBJ2-7; perhaps D is TRBD1 or TRBD2 (6 bases each). The CDR3 consists of 13 residues. The V gene's germline CDR1 is MNHNS and CDR2 SASEGT. In nucleotides, the CDR3 is TGTGCCAGCAGTGACCAGGGTGTAGGGGGAGGAGACTTC. Its protein product is CASSDQGVGGGDF.

This clone was detected once. This chain links TRBV28 with TRBJ2-3; the D is unclear. The CDR3 has 15 amino acids. V lost 2 bases, J lost 1 base, and 10 bases lay in between. Germline CDR1 is MDHEN and CDR2 is SYDVKM. This chain's CDR3 is CASSLSGYRTDTQYF. The CDR3 bases are TGTGCCAGCAGTTTAAGTGGGTATCGCACAGATACGCAGTATTTT.